This TCR beta chain was sequenced for a study of blood T cells in healthy people across ages. Germline trimming cut 6 bases from V and 0 bases from J; bases unmatched to any gene: 4. This CDR3 region has 15 residues. In germline, CDR1 is MDHEN, CDR2 SYDVKM. For the second PCR, which ran for roughly 6 to 12 cycles, a sample-barcoded 5' primer and a J-beta primer mix were used. TCRdb passed the 5' RACE reads through MiXCR, listing each CDR3 protein once. The data contain roughly 2 million distinct CDR3 sequences, 40% to 55% of them singletons. The sequence was collected from a woman aged 40 to 50 in good health. Sequencing was performed on blood. This chain connects TRBV28 to TRBJ1-4, with 7 bases matching TRBD1. The CDR3 protein is CASRSGQTTNEKLFF. CDR3 nucleotide sequence: TGTGCCAGCAGATCGGGACAGACAACTAATGAAAAACTGTTTTTT. Looking up the rest from reference TRBV28 and TRBJ1-4 gives the full variable domain: DVKVTQSSRYLVKRTGEKVFLECVQDMDHENMFWYRQDPGLGLRLIYFSYDVKMKEKGDIPEGYSVSREKKERFSLILESASTNQTSMYLCASRSGQTTNEKLFFGSGTQLSVL.